This TCR beta chain originates from a study of blood T cell repertoires in COVID-19. Study in general: Sites in the United States, Italy and Spain provided acute and convalescent COVID-19 samples. PBMCs, B-cell-depleted T cells, or T cells were the source of the cDNA or gDNA that made up the material.

Original data processing: Amplification from reference gene primers served as the basis for estimated nucleated cell counts. Sequencing used immunoSEQ multiplex PCR; TCRdb keeps in-frame clones, though not all of them. The D gene and trimming were derived from the DNA, and the V and J assignments and clone size from that table. The sample carries 310,000 or so clones, approximately 90% recorded once. The sample was peripheral blood. The TCR comes from a woman aged 45-59 years with active or convalescent COVID-19.

This CDR3 reads CATRRWDRGDSEQYF. The CDR3 region has the DNA TGTGCCACCAGACGGTGGGACAGGGGAGATTCCGAGCAGTACTTC. The genes are TRBV24-1 and TRBJ2-7; 10 bases are shared with TRBD1. With V trimmed by 7 bases and J by 6 bases, 11 bases remained unmatched. Germline values: CDR1 KGHDR, CDR2 SFDVKD. This CDR3 is 15 amino acids long.